This T cell receptor beta chain was profiled in a study of response to subunit inactivated influenza vaccine. Study-level points and caveats: Authors proposed each seasonal influenza vaccination draws in few new T cells.

This clonotype was recorded a few times. Its antigen is not identified. At one of its ends the junction is not consistent with the germline gene, which may arise from a read error. Germline V gene sequence: CDR1 DFQATT, CDR2 SNEGSKA (reference sequence). The CDR3 has 16 residues. TCRdb passed the RT-PCR reads through MiXCR, listing each CDR3 protein once. The sample contains hundreds of thousands of distinct CDR3 sequences, 11% to 15% of which appear only once. J is TRBJ2-7 and V is TRBV20-1; tentatively, D is TRBD1 or TRBD2 (5 bases each). Sequences were derived from PBMCs from blood, sampled 14 to 15 days before vaccination. The receptor was derived from a man aged 45-60 years who received an inactivated influenza vaccine. CDR3 residues: CCARDPLLDGAGEQYF. In DNA form, the CDR3 reads TGCTGTGCTAGAGACCCCCTTTTGGACGGGGCCGGGGAGCAGTACTTC.